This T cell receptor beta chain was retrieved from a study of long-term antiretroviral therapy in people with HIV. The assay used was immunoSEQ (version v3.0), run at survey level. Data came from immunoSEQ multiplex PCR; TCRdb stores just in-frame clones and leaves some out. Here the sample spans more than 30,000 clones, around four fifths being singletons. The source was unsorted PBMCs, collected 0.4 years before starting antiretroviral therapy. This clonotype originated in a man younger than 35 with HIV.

The chain's CDR3 is CASSLAGGADQPQHF. CDR3 nucleotide sequence: TGCGCCAGCAGCTTGGCCGGTGGGGCAGATCAGCCCCAGCATTTT. The V call is TRBV5-1, the J call TRBJ1-5, with D possibly being TRBD1 (5 bases). This CDR3 is 15 amino acids long. CDR1 is SGHRS and CDR2 is YFSETQ in the germline V gene. Deletions cut 0 bases from V and 5 bases from J, with 12 bases between. Together with reference TRBV5-1 and TRBJ1-5, the CDR3 gives the full variable domain: KAGVTQTPRYLIKTRGQQVTLSCSPISGHRSVSWYQQTPGQGLQFLFEYFSETQRNKGNFPGRFSGRQFSNSRSEMNVSTLELGDSALYLCASSLAGGADQPQHFGDGTRLSIL.